The clone carrying this TCR beta chain was found once. The sample belongs to a study of technical replicates of blood from several donors. The CDR3 covers 12 residues. Trimming cost V 5 bases and J 4 bases; bases outside gene matches: 0. Germline CDR1 and CDR2: KGHSH and LQKENI. Clones were sequenced by immunoSEQ multiplex PCR, and TCRdb holds only the in-frame ones, with some missing. The top ten clones hold roughly 0.17% of a sample with about 75,000 clones, around 97% of them seen once. The source of this sequence is a human donor in good health. The chain recombines TRBV18 with TRBJ2-5; 8 nucleotides line up with TRBD1. Sequencing was carried out using T cells isolated from PBMCs. CDR3 bases: TGTGCCAGCTCAACAGGGGGAGAGACCCAGTACTTC. It specifies CASSTGGETQYF.